The source of this TCR beta chain is a study of molecular identifiers for immune sequencing clone quantification. General study results and limits: Clones that exceeded 20 RNA copies held over 99% of effector molecules, yet under 1% in naive cells.

CDR3 length: 14 residues. The V gene's germline CDR1 is SGHVS and CDR2 FNYEAQ. V lost 0 bases and J 4 bases, leaving 6 bases between the germline ends. Regarding this clonotype: Its cognate antigen is unknown.

From the PCR reads, TCRdb called clonotypes with MiXCR, one entry per CDR3 protein. The sample has about 510,000 distinct CDR3 sequences, roughly 26% seen once. Sequenced sample: naive CD8+ T cells from blood, with Jurkat cell RNA spiked in. As to subset: FACS-sorted CD8+CD4-CCR7+CD45RA+ naive T cells. The V call is TRBV7-6, the J call TRBJ2-2; the D is unclear. The receptor's source is a human donor in good health. Some libraries in this study had Jurkat cell RNA spiked in. The CDR3 DNA is TGTGCCAGCAGCTTAGCGGTCTCCACCGGGGAGCTGTTTTTT. Encoded protein: CASSLAVSTGELFF.